This is a list of T cell receptor beta chains from one sample in a study of identical twins. Each CDR3 protein gets one entry after TCRdb re-called the 5' RACE reads with MiXCR. The sample holds 650,000 to 750,000 distinct CDR3 sequences, 21% seen once. The same data also contributed to another study, on T cells expressing NK-cell markers.

Sequencing used PBMCs. The source is a woman between 18 and 30 years old in good health. Each CDR3 is given with its conserved first and last residue. Fields, in order: V gene, D gene, clone size, J gene, CDR3 protein, CDR3 DNA. A D gene is named only where the DNA matches it firmly. Size is omitted from some rows. Given values are once, few, many or a class for expanded clones.

v_gene: TRBV7-2
d_gene: .
abundance: .
j_gene: TRBJ2-7
CDR3aa: CASSLASQVNEQYF
CDR3nt: TGTGCCAGCAGCTTAGCGTCCCAGGTGAACGAGCAGTACTTC

v_gene: TRBV10-3
d_gene: .
abundance: .
j_gene: TRBJ1-3
CDR3aa: CAISGTSRAGNTIYF
CDR3nt: TGTGCCATCAGTGGGACATCGCGAGCTGGAAACACCATATATTTT

v_gene: TRBV4-3
d_gene: .
abundance: many
j_gene: TRBJ2-1
CDR3aa: CASSQATSNEQFF
CDR3nt: TGCGCCAGCAGCCAGGCCACTAGCAATGAGCAGTTCTTC

v_gene: TRBV7-6
d_gene: TRBD1
abundance: once
j_gene: TRBJ2-7
CDR3aa: CASGMARQGAGEQYF
CDR3nt: TGTGCCAGCGGCATGGCCAGACAGGGGGCTGGGGAGCAGTACTTC

v_gene: TRBV20-1
d_gene: TRBD2
abundance: few
j_gene: TRBJ2-2
CDR3aa: CSARTPTGGNTGELFF
CDR3nt: TGCAGTGCTAGGACTCCAACGGGAGGGAACACCGGGGAGCTGTTTTTT

v_gene: TRBV12-3/TRBV12-4
d_gene: .
abundance: few
j_gene: TRBJ1-2
CDR3aa: CASSPYSYGYTF
CDR3nt: TGTGCCAGCAGCCCGTATAGCTATGGCTACACCTTC

v_gene: TRBV11-3
d_gene: .
abundance: few
j_gene: TRBJ1-1
CDR3aa: CASSLEHRNTEAFF
CDR3nt: TGTGCCAGCAGCTTAGAACACCGGAACACTGAAGCTTTCTTT

v_gene: TRBV7-9
d_gene: .
abundance: .
j_gene: TRBJ2-7
CDR3aa: CASSPGLSLEQYF
CDR3nt: TGTGCCAGCAGCCCGGGACTCTCCCTCGAGCAGTACTTC

v_gene: TRBV29-1
d_gene: .
abundance: .
j_gene: TRBJ2-5
CDR3aa: CSLTGRTKTQYF
CDR3nt: TGCAGTCTTACGGGACGGACGAAGACCCAGTACTTC

v_gene: TRBV20-1
d_gene: TRBD2
abundance: .
j_gene: TRBJ2-4
CDR3aa: CSAREASGRNIQYF
CDR3nt: TGCAGTGCTAGAGAAGCTAGCGGGCGAAACATTCAGTACTTC

v_gene: TRBV7-9
d_gene: .
abundance: .
j_gene: TRBJ2-5
CDR3aa: CASSLEEVRAGETQYF
CDR3nt: TGTGCCAGCAGCTTAGAGGAGGTCAGGGCAGGAGAGACCCAGTACTTC

v_gene: TRBV12-3/TRBV12-4
d_gene: TRBD2
abundance: few
j_gene: TRBJ2-7
CDR3aa: CASSLGWTSFSYEQYF
CDR3nt: TGTGCCAGCAGTTTAGGGTGGACTAGCTTTTCCTACGAGCAGTACTTC

v_gene: TRBV6-1
d_gene: .
abundance: .
j_gene: TRBJ1-2
CDR3aa: CASRVSRTNYGYTF
CDR3nt: TGTGCCAGCAGGGTAAGCAGGACTAACTATGGCTACACCTTC

v_gene: TRBV5-1
d_gene: .
abundance: .
j_gene: TRBJ2-5
CDR3aa: CASRLGISETQYF
CDR3nt: TGCGCCAGCAGACTTGGAATTTCGGAGACCCAGTACTTC